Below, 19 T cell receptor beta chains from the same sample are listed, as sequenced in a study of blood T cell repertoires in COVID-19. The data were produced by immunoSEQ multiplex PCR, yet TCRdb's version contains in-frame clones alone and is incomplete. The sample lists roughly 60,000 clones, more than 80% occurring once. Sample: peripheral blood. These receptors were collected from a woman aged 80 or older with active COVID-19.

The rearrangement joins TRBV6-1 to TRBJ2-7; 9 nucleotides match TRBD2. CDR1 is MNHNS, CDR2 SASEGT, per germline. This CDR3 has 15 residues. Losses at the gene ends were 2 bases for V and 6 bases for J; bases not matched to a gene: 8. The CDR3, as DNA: TGTGCCAGCAGTGAAAATCCGGGACTAGCAGCCGAGCAGTACTTC. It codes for CASSENPGLAAEQYF.

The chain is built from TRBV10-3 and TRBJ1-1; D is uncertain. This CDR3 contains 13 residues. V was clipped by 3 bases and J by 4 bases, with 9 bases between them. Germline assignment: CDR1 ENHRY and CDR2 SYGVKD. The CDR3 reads CAISDRGSTEAFF. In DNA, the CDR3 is TGTGCCATCAGTGACAGAGGGTCCACTGAAGCTTTCTTT.

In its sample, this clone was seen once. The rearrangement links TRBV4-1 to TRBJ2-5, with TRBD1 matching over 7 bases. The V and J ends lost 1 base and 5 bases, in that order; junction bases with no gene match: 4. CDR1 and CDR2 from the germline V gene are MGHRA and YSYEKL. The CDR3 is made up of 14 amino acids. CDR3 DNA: TGCGCCAGCAGCCAAGGGTTCAGGGGGGAGACCCAGTACTTC. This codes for CASSQGFRGETQYF.

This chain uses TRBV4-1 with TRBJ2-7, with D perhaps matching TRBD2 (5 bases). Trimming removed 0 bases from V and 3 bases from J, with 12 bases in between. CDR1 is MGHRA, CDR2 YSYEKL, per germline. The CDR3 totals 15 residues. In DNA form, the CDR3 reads TGCGCCAGCAGCCAAGATCGGACTCCGAGCTACGAGCAGTACTTC. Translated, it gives CASSQDRTPSYEQYF.

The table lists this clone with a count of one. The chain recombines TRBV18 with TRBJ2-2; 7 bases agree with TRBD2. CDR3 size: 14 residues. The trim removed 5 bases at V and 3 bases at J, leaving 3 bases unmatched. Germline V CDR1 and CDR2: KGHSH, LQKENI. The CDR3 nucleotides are TGTGCCAGCTCAGCGGGAGATCACACCGGGGAGCTGTTTTTT. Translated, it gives CASSAGDHTGELFF. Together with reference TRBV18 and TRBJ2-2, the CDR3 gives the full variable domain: NAGVMQNPRHLVRRRGQEARLRCSPMKGHSHVYWYRQLPEEGLKFMVYLQKENIIDESGMPKERFSAEFPKEGPSILRIQQVVRGDSAAYFCASSAGDHTGELFFGEGSRLTVL.

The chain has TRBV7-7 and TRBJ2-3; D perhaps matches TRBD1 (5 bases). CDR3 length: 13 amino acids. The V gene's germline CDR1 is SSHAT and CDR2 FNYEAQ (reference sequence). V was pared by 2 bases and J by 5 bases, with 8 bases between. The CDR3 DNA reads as TGTGCCAGCAGCTTATCAGGGCGAGATACGCAGTATTTT. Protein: CASSLSGRDTQYF.

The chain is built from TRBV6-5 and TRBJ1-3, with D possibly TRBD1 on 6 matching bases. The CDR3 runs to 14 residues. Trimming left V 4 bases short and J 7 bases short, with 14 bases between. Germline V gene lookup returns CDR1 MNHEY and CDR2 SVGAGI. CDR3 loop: CASSSPGQSNTIYF. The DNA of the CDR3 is TGTGCCAGCAGTTCACCGGGACAAAGTAACACCATATATTTT.

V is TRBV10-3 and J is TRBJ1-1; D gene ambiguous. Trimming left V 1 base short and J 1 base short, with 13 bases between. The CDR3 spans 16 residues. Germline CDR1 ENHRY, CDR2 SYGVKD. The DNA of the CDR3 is TGTGCCATCAGTGAGTTTAGGGCGGGCGCGAACACTGAAGCTTTCTTT. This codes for CAISEFRAGANTEAFF.

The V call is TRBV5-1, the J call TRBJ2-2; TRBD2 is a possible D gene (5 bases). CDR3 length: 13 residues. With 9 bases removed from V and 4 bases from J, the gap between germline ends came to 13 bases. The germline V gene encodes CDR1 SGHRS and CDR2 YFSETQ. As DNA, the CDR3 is TGCGCCACCCAGGAGGCGACCACCGGGGAGCTGTTTTTT. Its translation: CATQEATTGELFF.

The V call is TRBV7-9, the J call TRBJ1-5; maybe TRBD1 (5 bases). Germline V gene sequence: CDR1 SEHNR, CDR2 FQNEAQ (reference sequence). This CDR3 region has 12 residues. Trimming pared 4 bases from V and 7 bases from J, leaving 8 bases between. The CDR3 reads CASSSGGQPQHF. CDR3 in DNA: TGTGCCAGCAGCTCCGGGGGACAGCCCCAGCATTTT.

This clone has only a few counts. CDR3 in DNA: TGTGCCAGCAGCCTTACGGGAGGATCCTACAATGAGCAGTTCTTC. Translation: CASSLTGGSYNEQFF. The J gene is TRBJ2-1, the V gene TRBV11-3; TRBD2 matches at 7 bases. The CDR3 extends over 15 amino acids. The germline CDR1 and CDR2 sequences are SGHNT and YENEEA. J was trimmed by 1 base and V by 5 bases; bases with no gene match: 5. Based on the CDR3 plus reference TRBV11-3 and TRBJ2-1, the full variable domain is EAGVVQSPRYKIIEKKQPVAFWCNPISGHNTLYWYLQNLGQGPELLIRYENEEAVDDSQLPKDRFSAERLKGVDSTLKIQPAELGDSAVYLCASSLTGGSYNEQFFGPGTRLTVL.

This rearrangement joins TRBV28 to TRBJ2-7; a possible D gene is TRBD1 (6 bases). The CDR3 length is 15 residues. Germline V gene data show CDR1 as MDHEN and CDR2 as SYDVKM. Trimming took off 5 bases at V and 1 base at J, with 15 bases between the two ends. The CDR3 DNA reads TGTGCCAGCAGTCCCGCCGGACAGTTATCCTACGAGCAGTACTTC. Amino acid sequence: CASSPAGQLSYEQYF.

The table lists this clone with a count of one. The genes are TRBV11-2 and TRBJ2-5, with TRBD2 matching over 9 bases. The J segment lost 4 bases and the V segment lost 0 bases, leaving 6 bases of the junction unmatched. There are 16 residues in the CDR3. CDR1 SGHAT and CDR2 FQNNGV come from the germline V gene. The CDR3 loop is CASSLDRVAGVETQYF. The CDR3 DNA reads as TGTGCCAGCAGCTTAGATCGAGTAGCGGGAGTAGAGACCCAGTACTTC.

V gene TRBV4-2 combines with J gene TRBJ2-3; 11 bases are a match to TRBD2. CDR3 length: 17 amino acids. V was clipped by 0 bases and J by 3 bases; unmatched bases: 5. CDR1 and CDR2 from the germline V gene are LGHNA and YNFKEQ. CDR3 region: CASSQDKTSGTTDTQYF. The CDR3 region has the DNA TGTGCCAGCAGCCAAGACAAGACTAGCGGGACTACAGATACGCAGTATTTT.

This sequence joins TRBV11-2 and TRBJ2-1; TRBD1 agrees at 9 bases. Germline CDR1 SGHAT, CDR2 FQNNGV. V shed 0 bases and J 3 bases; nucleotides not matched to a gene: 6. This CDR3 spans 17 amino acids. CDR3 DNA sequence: TGTGCCAGCAGCTTAGAGGGGGGGACAGGGTTCTACAATGAGCAGTTCTTC. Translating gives CASSLEGGTGFYNEQFF.

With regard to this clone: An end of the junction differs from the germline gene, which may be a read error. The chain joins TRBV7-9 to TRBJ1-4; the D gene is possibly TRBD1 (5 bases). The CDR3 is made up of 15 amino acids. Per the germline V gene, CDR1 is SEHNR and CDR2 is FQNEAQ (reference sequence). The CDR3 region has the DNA TGTGCCGGCAGCTCCAGCAGACGGACAAATGAAAAACTGTTTTTT. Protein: CAGSSSRRTNEKLFF.

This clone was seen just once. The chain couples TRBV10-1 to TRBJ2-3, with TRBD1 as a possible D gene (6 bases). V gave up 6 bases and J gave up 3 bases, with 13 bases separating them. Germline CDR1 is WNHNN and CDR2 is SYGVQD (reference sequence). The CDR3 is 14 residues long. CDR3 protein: CASSYREGTDTQYF. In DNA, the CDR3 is TGCGCCAGCAGCTACAGGGAAGGTACAGATACGCAGTATTTT.

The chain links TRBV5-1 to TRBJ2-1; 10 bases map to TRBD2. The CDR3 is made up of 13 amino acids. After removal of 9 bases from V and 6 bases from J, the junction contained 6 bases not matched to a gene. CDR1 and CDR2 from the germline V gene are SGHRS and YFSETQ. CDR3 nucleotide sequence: TGCGCCATCTCCGGGACTAGCGTCAATGAGCAGTTCTTC. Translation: CAISGTSVNEQFF.

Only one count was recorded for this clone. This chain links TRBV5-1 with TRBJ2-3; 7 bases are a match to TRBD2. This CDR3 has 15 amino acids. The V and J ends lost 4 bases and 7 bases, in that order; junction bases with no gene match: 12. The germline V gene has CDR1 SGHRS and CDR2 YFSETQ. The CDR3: CASSPPTGGRYTQYF. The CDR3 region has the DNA TGCGCCAGCAGCCCCCCCACCGGCGGGAGATATACGCAGTATTTT.